The clone carrying this T cell receptor beta chain appeared a single time. Its target is unknown. At one end the junction does not follow the germline gene, possibly because of a read error. In germline, CDR1 is LNHDA, CDR2 SQIVND (reference sequence). The CDR3 covers 16 residues. The data belong to a study of cytomegalovirus exposure and HLA in healthy donors. Study-level points and caveats: Across donors, sequencing depth was assumed by presence/absence analyses to be roughly uniform. According to the study, 150 to 200 TCR beta chains were cytomegalovirus-associated.

The study ran its PCR with 60 Vbeta and 13 Jbeta primers. In the study's own analysis: Roughly 80 million unique TCR beta chains, roughly 11 million shared, were counted in a later analysis. The repertoire was sequenced with immunoSEQ multiplex PCR; TCRdb's copy has only in-frame clones and lacks some. V and J calls and clone size are given by that table; D and trimming were obtained from the DNA. The sample consists of 120,000 or so clones, 70% to 85% of them appearing once. Healthy bone marrow donors made up the cohort. The V gene is TRBV19, the J gene TRBJ2-1; 10 bases line up with TRBD2. The sequencing sample was made of PBMCs. This TCR was sampled from a man between 18 and 35 years old in good health and CMV-seronegative. The CDR3 loop is CATSKVASGGYNEQLF. CDR3 bases: TGTGCCACGAGTAAGGTGGCTAGCGGGGGCTACAATGAGCAGCTCTTC.